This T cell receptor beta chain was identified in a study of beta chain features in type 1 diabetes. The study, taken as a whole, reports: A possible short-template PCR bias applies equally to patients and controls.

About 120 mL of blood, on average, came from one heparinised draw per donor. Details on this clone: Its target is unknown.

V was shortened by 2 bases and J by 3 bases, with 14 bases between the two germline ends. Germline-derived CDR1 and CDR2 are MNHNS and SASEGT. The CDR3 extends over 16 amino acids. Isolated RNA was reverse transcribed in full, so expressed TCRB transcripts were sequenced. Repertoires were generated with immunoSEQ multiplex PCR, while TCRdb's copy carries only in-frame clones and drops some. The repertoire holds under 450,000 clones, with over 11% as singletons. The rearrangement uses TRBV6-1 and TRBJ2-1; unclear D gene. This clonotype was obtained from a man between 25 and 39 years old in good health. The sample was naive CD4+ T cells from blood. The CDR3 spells CASSEIRGRIYNEQFF. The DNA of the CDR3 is TGTGCCAGCAGTGAAATTCGTGGGCGAATCTACAATGAGCAGTTCTTC.